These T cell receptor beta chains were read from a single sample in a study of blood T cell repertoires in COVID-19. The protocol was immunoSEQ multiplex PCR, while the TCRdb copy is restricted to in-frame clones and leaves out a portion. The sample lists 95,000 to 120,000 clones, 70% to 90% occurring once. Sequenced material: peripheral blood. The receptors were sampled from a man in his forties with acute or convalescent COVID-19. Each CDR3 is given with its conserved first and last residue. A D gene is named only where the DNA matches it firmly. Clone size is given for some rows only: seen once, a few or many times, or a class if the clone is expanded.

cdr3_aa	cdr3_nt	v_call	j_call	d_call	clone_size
CASSMTEKETQYF	TGTGCCAGCAGTATGACAGAGAAAGAGACCCAGTACTTC	TRBV2	TRBJ2-5	-	-
CASSSPTGQKYTEAFF	TGCGCCAGCAGCTCCCCGACAGGGCAGAAGTACACTGAAGCTTTCTTT	TRBV5-1	TRBJ1-1	TRBD1	once
CASSPRLSSYNEQFF	TGTGCCAGCAGCCCGCGCCTGAGCTCCTACAATGAGCAGTTCTTC	TRBV7-2	TRBJ2-1	-	-
CSANPGDTQYF	TGCAGTGCTAACCCCGGGGATACGCAGTATTTT	TRBV20-1	TRBJ2-3	-	-
CASSPLRGGETQYF	TGTGCCAGTAGTCCCCTGCGGGGGGGGGAGACCCAGTACTTC	TRBV19	TRBJ2-5	TRBD2	-
CASSLYRAYNEQFF	TGTGCCAGCAGCCTCTACAGGGCTTACAATGAGCAGTTCTTC	TRBV6-5	TRBJ2-1	-	-
CASSRTGGAYEQYF	TGTGCCAGCAGCAGGACAGGGGGAGCCTACGAGCAGTACTTC	TRBV3-1/TRBV3-2	TRBJ2-7	TRBD1	-
CSASPGHYNEQFF	TGCAGTGCTAGTCCGGGACACTACAATGAGCAGTTCTTC	TRBV20-1	TRBJ2-1	-	-
CAISAGGQFSEKLFF	TGTGCCATCAGTGCAGGAGGCCAGTTCAGTGAAAAACTGTTTTTT	TRBV10-3	TRBJ1-4	-	-
CASSGSSGGSYNSPLHF	TGTGCCAGCAGTGGATCGTCAGGGGGCTCCTATAATTCACCCCTCCACTTT	TRBV25-1	TRBJ1-6	TRBD1	-
CASKGQYSNQPQHF	TGTGCCAGTAAAGGACAGTATAGCAATCAGCCCCAGCATTTT	TRBV19	TRBJ1-5	-	-
CASSFGSGGENEQFF	TGTGCCAGCAGTTTTGGTAGCGGGGGGGAAAATGAGCAGTTCTTC	TRBV6-5	TRBJ2-1	TRBD2	-
CASSYSHRDLISNQPQHF	TGTGCCAGCAGTTACTCCCACCGGGACTTAATTAGCAATCAGCCCCAGCATTTT	TRBV6-2/TRBV6-3	TRBJ1-5	-	-
CASSLRTGTGSYEQYF	TGCGCCAGCAGCCTGCGAACCGGGACAGGGTCCTACGAGCAGTACTTC	TRBV4-1	TRBJ2-7	TRBD1	few
CASFYSGGDGGELFF	TGTGCCAGCTTTTATAGCGGGGGGGATGGCGGGGAGCTGTTTTTT	TRBV6-5	TRBJ2-2	TRBD2	-
CAWSRFGEGGNQPQHF	TGTGCCTGGAGTCGATTCGGGGAGGGAGGTAATCAGCCCCAGCATTTT	TRBV30	TRBJ1-5	-	-